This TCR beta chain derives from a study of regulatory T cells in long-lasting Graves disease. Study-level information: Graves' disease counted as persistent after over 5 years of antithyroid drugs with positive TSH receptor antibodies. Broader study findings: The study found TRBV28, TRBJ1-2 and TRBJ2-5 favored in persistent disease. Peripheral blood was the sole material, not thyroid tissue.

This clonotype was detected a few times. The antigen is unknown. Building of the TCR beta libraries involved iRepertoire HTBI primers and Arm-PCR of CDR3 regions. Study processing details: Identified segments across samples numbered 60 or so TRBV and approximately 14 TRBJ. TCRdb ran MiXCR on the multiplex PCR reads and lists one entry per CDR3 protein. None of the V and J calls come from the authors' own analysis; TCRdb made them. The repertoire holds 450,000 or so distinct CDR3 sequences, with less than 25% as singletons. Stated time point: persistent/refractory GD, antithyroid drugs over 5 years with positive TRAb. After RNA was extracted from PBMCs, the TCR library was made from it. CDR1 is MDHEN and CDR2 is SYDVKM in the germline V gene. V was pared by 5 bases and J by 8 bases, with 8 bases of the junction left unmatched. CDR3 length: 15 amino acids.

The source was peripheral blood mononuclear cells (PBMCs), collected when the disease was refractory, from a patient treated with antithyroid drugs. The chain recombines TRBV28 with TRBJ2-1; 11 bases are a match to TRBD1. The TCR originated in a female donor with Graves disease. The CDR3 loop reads CASSPLGQGGDEQFF. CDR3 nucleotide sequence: TGTGCCAGCAGTCCTCTGGGACAGGGGGGTGATGAGCAGTTCTTC.